This is a list of T cell receptor beta chains from one sample in a study of CD8 T cells in Susac syndrome. TCRdb reprocessed the immunoSEQ multiplex PCR reads via MiXCR and lists one record per CDR3 protein. The data hold fewer than 150,000 distinct CDR3 sequences, with 85% to 95% observed a single time. Sequenced sample: CD4+ T cells from PBMCs. The receptors come from a human donor with multiple sclerosis. Each CDR3 is given without its conserved first and last residue.

12 | TRBJ2-7 | TRBV6-2/TRBV6-3 | ASRQQGAGYEQY
12 | TRBJ1-3 | TRBV7-9 | ASSFRGHTDTIY
14 | TRBJ2-2 | TRBV9 | ASSAGQGANTGELF
18 | TRBJ2-1 | TRBV5-1 | ASSLARLASGESSYNEQF
12 | TRBJ1-3 | TRBV2 | ASSEGTDGNTIY
11 | TRBJ1-3 | TRBV5-1 | ASSLSGTNTIY
13 | TRBJ1-1 | TRBV27 | ASRELRQGITEAF
14 | TRBJ2-6 | TRBV29-1 | SVFGDRAGGANALT
15 | TRBJ1-3 | TRBV4-3 | ASSQDMRRGSGNTIY
12 | TRBJ2-3 | TRBV19 | ASTFDRGADTQY
12 | TRBJ2-3 | TRBV20-1 | SASGATSTDTQY
12 | TRBJ2-7 | TRBV29-1 | SVEKGQGVGEQY
15 | TRBJ2-6 | TRBV6-1 | ASLRGTHYSGANVLT
11 | TRBJ1-2 | TRBV5-1 | ASSFGPDYGYT
10 | TRBJ2-1 | TRBV11-2 | ASSTRKNEQF
15 | TRBJ2-7 | TRBV20-1 | SARDASESGVTGEQY
8 | TRBJ1-1 | TRBV20-1 | SASLVEAF
11 | TRBJ2-7 | TRBV7-8 | ASSRDRGDEQY
12 | TRBJ2-1 | TRBV30 | AWSRGLAGNEQF
13 | TRBJ2-1 | TRBV2 | ASSEWGIGGLEQF
13 | TRBJ2-4 | TRBV6-2/TRBV6-3 | ASSYSGRGPDIQY
12 | TRBJ2-5 | TRBV12-3/TRBV12-4 | ASKERGRQETQY
11 | TRBJ1-2 | TRBV20-1 | SASDRTGNGYT
11 | TRBJ1-3 | TRBV20-1 | SAWDRSGNTIY
14 | TRBJ1-3 | TRBV4-2 | ASSLYDSSSGNTIY
14 | TRBJ1-1 | TRBV24-1 | TTSDFKGLSNTEAF
13 | TRBJ1-2 | TRBV6-1 | ASTTTGRVPDGYT
12 | TRBJ1-1 | TRBV18 | ASSSYGGNTEAF
12 | TRBJ1-1 | TRBV28 | ASSPAAVNTEAF
12 | TRBJ2-5 | TRBV5-1 | ASSFKARQETQY
14 | TRBJ2-5 | TRBV4-2 | ASSQETAGGRETQY
11 | TRBJ1-1 | TRBV25-1 | ASSEGGRPEAF
11 | TRBJ2-7 | TRBV11-2 | ASSLDLPHEQY
14 | TRBJ2-1 | TRBV24-1 | ATSDLGDRGLNEQF
12 | TRBJ1-2 | TRBV7-9 | ASSLEGSDYGYT
13 | TRBJ2-6 | TRBV29-1 | SVEGGSSGANVLT
12 | TRBJ2-3 | TRBV5-1 | ASSLDRTIGTQY
13 | TRBJ2-2 | TRBV4-1 | ASSREGLGTGELF
14 | TRBJ1-6 | TRBV5-6 | ASSLESVAGASPLH
11 | TRBJ2-5 | TRBV7-2 | ASSFLTRATQY
9 | TRBJ2-1 | TRBV5-6 | ASSRQNEQF
11 | TRBJ1-2 | TRBV28 | ASAPGGPYGYT
13 | TRBJ1-1 | TRBV18 | ASSPRQRGDTEAF
12 | TRBJ2-3 | TRBV12-3/TRBV12-4 | ASSPTRNTDTQY
12 | TRBJ2-7 | TRBV6-6 | ASSYSRSETEQY
11 | TRBJ1-4 | TRBV7-2 | ASSSGTNEKLF
12 | TRBJ1-1 | TRBV20-1 | SARLRGPRTEAF
11 | TRBJ2-3 | TRBV2 | ASTLWLTDTQY
14 | TRBJ1-1 | TRBV30 | AWSAPQITKNTEAF
12 | TRBJ1-4 | TRBV29-1 | SVGEGSSDEKLF
11 | TRBJ1-1 | TRBV12-3/TRBV12-4 | ANSFSQLVEAF
12 | TRBJ2-5 | TRBV7-6 | ASSLAGLEGTQY
12 | TRBJ1-5 | TRBV20-1 | SARGDRSNQPQH
12 | TRBJ2-5 | TRBV10-3 | AIRSGVNQETQY